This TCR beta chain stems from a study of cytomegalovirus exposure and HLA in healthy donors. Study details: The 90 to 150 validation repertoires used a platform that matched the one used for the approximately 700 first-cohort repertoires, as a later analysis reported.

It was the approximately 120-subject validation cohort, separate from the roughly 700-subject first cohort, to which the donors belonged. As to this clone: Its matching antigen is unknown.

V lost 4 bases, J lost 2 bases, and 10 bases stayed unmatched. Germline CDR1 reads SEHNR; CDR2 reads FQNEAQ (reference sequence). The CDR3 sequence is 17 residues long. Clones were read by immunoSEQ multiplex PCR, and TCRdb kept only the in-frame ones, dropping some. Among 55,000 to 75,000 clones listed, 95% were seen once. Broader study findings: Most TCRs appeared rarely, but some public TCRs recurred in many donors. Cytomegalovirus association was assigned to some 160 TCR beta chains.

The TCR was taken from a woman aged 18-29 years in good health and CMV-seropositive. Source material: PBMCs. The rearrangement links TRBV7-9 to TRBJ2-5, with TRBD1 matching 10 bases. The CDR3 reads CASSSSGTGVIQETQYF. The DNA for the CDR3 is TGTGCCAGCAGCTCTTCCGGGACAGGGGTAATACAAGAGACCCAGTACTTC. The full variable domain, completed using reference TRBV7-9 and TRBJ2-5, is DTGVSQNPRHKITKRGQNVTFRCDPISEHNRLYWYRQTLGQGPEFLTYFQNEAQLEKSRLLSDRFSAERPKGSFSTLEIQRTEQGDSAMYLCASSSSGTGVIQETQYFGPGTRLLVL.